This T cell receptor beta chain was captured by sequencing in a study of blood T cells in healthy people across ages. Primed by a sample-barcoded 5' primer and a J-beta primer mix, a second PCR proceeded for about 6 to 12 cycles. Carrying 12 random nucleotides, a template-switch adaptor labeled each individual cDNA molecule. TCRdb recomputed calls from the 5' RACE reads with MiXCR, one row per CDR3 protein. The repertoire holds 700,000 to 800,000 distinct CDR3 sequences, with around 46% as singletons. The sample holds a few counts of this clonotype. Its antigen is unknown. This sequence may be a read error, since a much larger clone differs from it by one base. Findings and caveats of the study: Since the PBMCs were unsorted, naive and antigen-experienced cells could not be conclusively compared.

Donors ranged from roughly 6 to 100 years old and were healthy Caucasians in Russia. The authors drew around 11 milliliters of peripheral blood from each donor. CDR3 length: 17 amino acids. Germline CDR1 SGHVS, CDR2 FQNEAQ. Trimming cost V 3 bases and J 1 base; bases outside gene matches: 7. The chain recombines TRBV7-8 with TRBJ2-3, with 10 bases identical to TRBD2. This TCR derives from an older woman in good health. The source material was blood. The CDR3 loop reads CASSFSGRVAGTDTQYF. The CDR3 DNA is TGTGCCAGCAGCTTCAGCGGGAGGGTCGCGGGCACAGATACGCAGTATTTT.